The rows below give T cell receptor beta chains drawn from one sample of a study of beta chain features in type 1 diabetes. Profiling relied on immunoSEQ multiplex PCR, and the TCRdb table lists in-frame clones only, not all of them. Among approximately 37,000 clones, around 60% were seen once, and the ten largest hold approximately 2%. Input material: Tregs from blood. Receptors originate from a young woman in good health. CDR3s include the opening cysteine and the closing phenylalanine or tryptophan. The D gene is left open where the match is weak. The size of a clone is reported for some rows only, either as once, few or many, or as a class for expanded clones.

V gene	D gene	clone size	J gene	CDR3 protein	CDR3 DNA
TRBV10-3	NA	NA	TRBJ2-1	CAISAVDPNEQFF	TGTGCCATCAGTGCCGTAGATCCCAATGAGCAGTTCTTC
TRBV6-5	NA	once	TRBJ2-7	CASSSYNSEQYF	TGTGCCAGCAGTTCCTATAATAGCGAGCAGTACTTC
TRBV29-1	NA	NA	TRBJ2-3	CSVEMGGQGATQYF	TGCAGCGTTGAGATGGGGGGGCAGGGAGCGACGCAGTATTTT
TRBV18	NA	NA	TRBJ1-5	CASSPGAGNQPQHF	TGTGCCAGCTCACCAGGGGCGGGAAATCAGCCCCAGCATTTT
TRBV7-9	TRBD2	once	TRBJ2-1	CASSATSAPSSYNEQFF	TGTGCCAGCAGCGCTACTAGCGCTCCATCCTCCTACAATGAGCAGTTCTTC
TRBV5-1	TRBD2	NA	TRBJ2-1	CASSLALAESGLVIWEQFF	TGCGCCAGCAGCTTGGCCCTTGCCGAATCGGGACTAGTGATATGGGAGCAGTTCTTC
TRBV10-2	NA	NA	TRBJ2-2	CASGSGGELFF	TGCGCCAGCGGGAGTGGCGGGGAGCTGTTTTTT
TRBV28	NA	NA	TRBJ2-5	CASNLGLIQETQYF	TGTGCCAGCAACCTGGGACTGATACAAGAGACCCAGTACTTC
TRBV28	NA	NA	TRBJ1-4	CACSLQSRREKLFF	TGTGCCTGCAGCCTACAGAGCCGGAGGGAAAAACTGTTTTTT
TRBV7-9	TRBD2	NA	TRBJ2-7	CASSRGTSGSPSYEQYF	TGTGCCAGCAGCCGAGGGACTAGCGGGAGTCCTAGCTACGAGCAGTACTTC
TRBV7-2	TRBD2	NA	TRBJ2-7	CASSLRTSGIYEQYF	TGTGCCAGCAGCTTACGCACTAGCGGAATCTACGAGCAGTACTTC
TRBV28	TRBD2	NA	TRBJ2-7	CASSSPSLAGVGEQYF	TGTGCCAGCAGTTCCCCGTCACTAGCGGGAGTAGGGGAGCAGTACTTC